Detailed here is one TCR beta chain. This clonotype was observed a few times. The antigen it recognizes is unknown. Base qualities are not recorded, but no much larger clone differs from it by a single base. The data originate from a study of T-cell memory formation after mild COVID-19 (dated by TCRdb to the early 2020s). About the investigation overall: TCR sequence clusters from the two donors were largely donor specific. T-cell clones expanding and contracting after mild COVID-19 in a couple of donors were tracked by longitudinal TCRalpha and TCRbeta repertoire sequencing. Two young, previously healthy adult volunteers, one female and one male, were included in the cohort. Broader findings and caveats from the paper: Clones contracting from day 15 to 85 had balanced CD4/CD8 phenotypes, while a second wave expanding from day 15 to 37 was biased towards CD4+. Some responding clones were detected in pre-infection memory, suggesting pre-existing cross-reactive memory T cells joined the SARS-CoV-2 response. SARS-CoV-2 specificity of the second-wave clones peaking on day 37 was not confirmed. Contracting CD4+ clones turned up mainly in the CM and EM memory subsets, whereas EMRA was where CD8+ clones were enriched. The study included only two mild cases, and larger cohorts that include severe cases with pre-infection samples were judged to be necessary.

Sequenced on an Illumina NovaSeq 6000. TCRalpha and TCRbeta cDNA libraries were built by 5'RACE with constant-segment primers, adding sample barcodes and unique molecular identifiers. Trizol reagent was used to extract RNA from every sample. Amplification of the libraries took two PCR steps, and the second step added a second sample barcode plus Illumina TruSeq adapters. Sequencing of the libraries was done on an Illumina NovaSeq, producing 2 x 150 bp paired-end reads. The paper's processing steps were these. With migec v1.2.7, reads were demultiplexed and then collapsed into UMI-guided consensus sequences. Using mixcr v2.1.11, UMI consensuses were aligned to TRA and TRB V and J templates and then assembled into clonotypes. A clonotype was counted as expanded or contracted only when both edgeR and NoisET called the clonotype significant, with the noise models trained on biological replicates. For edgeR calls, the cutoffs were a false discovery rate-adjusted p below 0.01 and a log2 fold-change threshold of 1. As an exploratory analysis of dynamics, PCA with hierarchical clustering was applied to max-normalized trajectories of the 1000 most abundant clonotypes. Separately sequenced CD4+ and CD8+ repertoires were used to assign a CD4 or CD8 phenotype to each responding clone. TCRdb passed the public sequencing reads through fastp at Q25 and MiXCR, retaining productive beta sequences. Rows are combined by CDR3 protein, so each entry shows the most common genes and DNA. The V and J calls and clone size are TCRdb's, not the authors'. This sample is represented by hundreds of thousands of distinct CDR3 sequences; about 17% of them were singletons. The leading ten clones occupy 20% to 25% of the sample.

V is shortened by 3 bases, J by 0 bases, and the region joining them spans 11 bases. Taken from the germline V gene (reference sequence), the CDR1 and CDR2 loops are SEHNR and FQNEAQ. Including cysteine and phenylalanine, the CDR3 has 15 amino acids. Solely the CDR3 DNA is kept, with 45 bases framed from the first base. Ficoll-Paque density gradient centrifugation was the method used to isolate PBMCs. This clonotype was obtained from a man aged 18 to 35 who had mild COVID-19 (a few samples of this study predate the infection). The sample titles of this study are shuffled in the database, so cell type and time point are left out; the donor was told from shared clones. The sequence links TRBV7-9 to TRBJ1-2; the D gene cannot be named for sure. Sequencing was done on a sample of PBMCs or a T cell subset sorted from them (not recorded which). The nucleotide sequence is given as TGTGCCAGCAGCTTCGGCAGAGCTTCTAACTATGGCTACACCTTC. Its product reads: CASSFGRASNYGYTF.